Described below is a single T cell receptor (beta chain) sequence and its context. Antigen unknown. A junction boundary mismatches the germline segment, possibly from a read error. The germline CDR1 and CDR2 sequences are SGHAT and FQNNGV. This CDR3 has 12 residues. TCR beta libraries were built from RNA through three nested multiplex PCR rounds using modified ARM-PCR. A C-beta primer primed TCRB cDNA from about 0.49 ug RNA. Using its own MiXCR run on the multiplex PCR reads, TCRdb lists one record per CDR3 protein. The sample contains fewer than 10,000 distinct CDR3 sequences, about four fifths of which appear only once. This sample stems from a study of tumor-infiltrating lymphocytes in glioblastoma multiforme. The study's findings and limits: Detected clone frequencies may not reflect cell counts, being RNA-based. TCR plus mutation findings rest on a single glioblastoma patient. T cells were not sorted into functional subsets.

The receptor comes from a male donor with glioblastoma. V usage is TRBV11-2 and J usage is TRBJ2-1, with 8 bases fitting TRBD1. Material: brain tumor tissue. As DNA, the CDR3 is TGTGCCAACAGGGGGGAGCGAAATGAGCAGATCTTC. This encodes CANRGERNEQIF.